This T cell receptor (beta chain) was identified in a study of T cells expressing NK-cell markers. Looking at the study overall: From sorted CD3+CD56+NKG2C+, CD3+CD56+NKG2C- and CD3+CD56-NKG2C+ T cells came the TCR beta repertoires.

The CDR3 is made up of 14 amino acids. Looked up from germline, CDR1 is DFQATT and CDR2 is SNEGSKA (reference sequence). Concerning this clonotype: The antigen remains undetermined.

TCR beta cDNA was generated via 5'RACE template switching incorporating UMIs. TCRdb processed the 5' RACE reads again and assigns one entry to each CDR3 protein, with no DNA. Recorded for this sample: 300,000 or so distinct CDR3 sequences. Findings of the study overall: Of the CD8+ T cell pool in about 6 donors, roughly 1.0-8% was accounted for by dominant NKG2C+ clonotypes.

Sequencing used blood T cells: a sorted CD56 or NKG2C T cell subset, CD4+ or CD8+ T cells, or bulk PBMC T cells (not recorded which). The source is a woman between 18 and 69 years old in good health. The chain links TRBV20-1 to TRBJ2-1; as DNA is missing, the TRBD1 call by TCRdb cannot be tested. The CDR3 is CSASKTGPYNEQFF.